This T cell receptor beta chain was sequenced in a study of T cell changes during pregnancy in multiple sclerosis. Germline V gives CDR1 SGHVS, CDR2 FNYEAQ. V was pared by 4 bases and J by 5 bases, with 15 bases between. CDR3 length equals 14 residues. Sequencing was performed with immunoSEQ multiplex PCR; in TCRdb, only in-frame clones are kept and a portion is missing. The sample yields tens of thousands of clones, around 90% seen once. The source of this sequence is a female donor with multiple sclerosis, enrolled in a pregnancy study. The sequencing used peripheral blood, collected before pregnancy. This chain links TRBV7-6 with TRBJ2-7; D perhaps matches TRBD1 (6 bases). The CDR3 sequence: CASSSLGGRDEQYF. The DNA of the CDR3 is TGTGCCAGCAGCTCATTAGGGGGTCGGGACGAGCAGTACTTC.